The clone carrying this TCR beta chain was detected many times. Its antigen is still unknown. This entry comes from a study of T cell repertoires in cytomegalovirus infection. Whole-study context: Matching HLA type, along with CMV infection, was indicated by public TCR beta signatures. Study-level points and caveats: Totalled public TCR beta family frequency picked out people who carried CMV plus the relevant HLA. HLA-C-restricted TCR beta clonotypes specific for CMV led the ex vivo response.

TCRdb itself ran the reads through MiXCR, one entry per CDR3 protein. The sample consists of 200,000 to 300,000 distinct CDR3 sequences, 5% to 8.5% of them appearing once. This CDR3 is 18 amino acids long. The ends were cut back, 1 base at V and 1 base at J, with 18 bases in the middle. Sequencing input: PBMCs. This TCR came from a human donor in good health (CMV status not recorded). Some clones in this sample may be carry-over from other donors' samples. The V and J genes are TRBV23-1 and TRBJ2-3, with D unresolved. TRBV23-1 is filed as an ORF, its function uncertain. The CDR3 reads CASSQLVGVTRGTDTQYF. Written as DNA, the CDR3 is TGCGCCAGCAGTCAATTGGTTGGGGTGACAAGAGGCACAGATACGCAGTATTTT.